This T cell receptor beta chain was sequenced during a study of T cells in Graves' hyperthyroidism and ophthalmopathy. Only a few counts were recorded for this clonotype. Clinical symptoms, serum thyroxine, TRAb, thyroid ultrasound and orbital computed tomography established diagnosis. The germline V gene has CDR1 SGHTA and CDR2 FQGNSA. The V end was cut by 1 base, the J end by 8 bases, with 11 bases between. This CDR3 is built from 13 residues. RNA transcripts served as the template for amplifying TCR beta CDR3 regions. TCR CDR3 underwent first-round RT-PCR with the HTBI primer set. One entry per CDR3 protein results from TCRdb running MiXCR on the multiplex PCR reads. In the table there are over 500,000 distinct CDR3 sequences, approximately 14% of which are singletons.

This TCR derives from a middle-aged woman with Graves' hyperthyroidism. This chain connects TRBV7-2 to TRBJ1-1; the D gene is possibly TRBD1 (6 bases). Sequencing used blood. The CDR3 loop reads CASSLVGAGEAFF. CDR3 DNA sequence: TGTGCCAGCAGCTTAGTGGGGGCAGGGGAAGCTTTCTTT.